This T cell receptor (beta chain) was identified in a study of OX40 agonist ivuxolimab in advanced cancers. Study-wide background: The treatment was a fully human IgG2 OX40 agonist, ivuxolimab. Overall study findings and caveats: In the expanded peripheral T cells, antigen specificity was never determined. Expanded clones were, on average, more numerous in CD8+ T cells than in CD4+.

CDR1 is MDHEN, CDR2 SYDVKM, per germline. The CDR3 covers 14 residues. J lost 0 bases, V lost 8 bases, and 6 bases had no gene match. In its sample, this clone ranks as medium-sized. What it binds is unknown. Using immunoSEQ multiplex PCR, the repertoire was profiled, and TCRdb retains in-frame clones only, with some absent. The table lists more than 15,000 clones, about two thirds of them singletons. This receptor was identified in an adult with an advanced solid tumor such as melanoma, head and neck, liver or kidney cancer. The V call is TRBV28, the J call TRBJ2-7, with 8 positions matching TRBD1. The specimen was CD4+ or CD8+ T cells sorted from blood, collected in a trial of the OX40 agonist ivuxolimab. The CDR3 protein is CASAGTGSSYEQYF. The CDR3 DNA reads as TGTGCCAGCGCAGGGACAGGCAGCTCCTACGAGCAGTACTTC.